Below, 16 T cell receptor beta chains from the same sample are listed, as sequenced in a study of T cells in Graves' hyperthyroidism and ophthalmopathy. It was RNA transcripts that yielded the amplified TCR beta CDR3 regions. Initially, a first-round RT-PCR of the TCR CDR3 employed the HTBI primer set. Each CDR3 protein gets one entry after TCRdb re-called the multiplex PCR reads with MiXCR. Here the sample spans roughly 650,000 distinct CDR3 sequences, roughly 16% being singletons. Input material: blood. The receptors were gathered from a woman aged 40 to 50 with Graves' ophthalmopathy.

This clonotype appeared many times. V is TRBV11-2 and J is TRBJ2-7; D gene uncertain. The CDR3 spans 15 residues. Germline V gives CDR1 SGHAT, CDR2 FQNNGV. V lost 3 bases to trimming and J lost 5 bases, with 17 bases between them. Here the CDR3 reads CASSFFASVANEQYF. DNA for the CDR3: TGTGCCAGCAGCTTTTTTGCCAGCGTCGCTAACGAGCAGTACTTC.

In this sample, this clonotype turned up many times. The gene calls are TRBV3-1 and TRBJ1-1; 8 nucleotides agree with TRBD1. The CDR3 covers 14 residues. Germline V gene lookup returns CDR1 LGHDT and CDR2 YNNKEL (reference sequence). V shed 1 base and J 8 bases; nucleotides not matched to a gene: 6. The CDR3 sequence is CASSQGTGLGEAFF. CDR3 DNA sequence: TGTGCCAGCAGCCAAGGGACAGGGTTGGGGGAAGCTTTCTTT.

This clonotype was found many times. The J gene is TRBJ2-3, the V gene TRBV30; 8 nucleotides match TRBD2. V gave up 4 bases and J gave up 0 bases; unmatched junction bases: 6. CDR1 is GTSNPN and CDR2 is SVGIG in the germline V gene (reference sequence). CDR3 length: 15 amino acids. CDR3 DNA sequence: TGTGCCTGGAAAAAACAGCGGGGGAGCACAGATACGCAGTATTTT. Encoded protein: CAWKKQRGSTDTQYF.

This chain connects TRBV20-1 to TRBJ2-7; 9 nucleotides match TRBD2. CDR1 and CDR2 (germline): DFQATT, SNEGSKA (reference sequence). The CDR3 runs 13 residues. With 6 bases clipped from V and 5 bases from J, the junction kept 8 bases outside the gene matches. The CDR3 DNA follows: TGCAGTGCCGCTCCGGGACTAGCCCACGAGCAGTACTTC. Its translation is CSAAPGLAHEQYF.

The rearrangement links TRBV5-6 to TRBJ2-7; the match to TRBD1 covers 8 bases. CDR1 is SGHDT and CDR2 is YYEEEE in the germline V gene. Trimming at V came to 0 bases and at J to 1 base, leaving 3 bases not matched to a gene. This CDR3 region has 15 residues. The CDR3 region is CASSLAWDRSYEQYF. CDR3 coding DNA: TGTGCCAGCAGCTTGGCATGGGACAGGTCCTACGAGCAGTACTTC.

The chain uses TRBV15 and TRBJ2-6; D could derive from TRBD1 or TRBD2 (5 bases each). Trimming cost V 4 bases and J 0 bases, with 19 bases left between them. The CDR3 contains 19 residues. CDR1 and CDR2 (germline): LNHNV, YYDKDF (reference sequence). This chain's CDR3 is CATSTILGTALSGANVLTF. CDR3 sequence (DNA): TGTGCCACCAGCACCATCCTCGGGACCGCCCTCTCTGGGGCCAACGTCCTGACTTTC.

Many counts were recorded for this clonotype. The CDR3 sequence is CASSWGLDQETQYF. Written as DNA, the CDR3 is TGTGCCAGCAGCTGGGGACTAGATCAAGAGACCCAGTACTTC. The V gene is TRBV11-2, the J gene TRBJ2-5; 8 nucleotides align to TRBD2. J was trimmed by 2 bases and V by 4 bases; bases with no gene match: 3. The germline V gene encodes CDR1 SGHAT and CDR2 FQNNGV. CDR3 length: 14 amino acids.

This clonotype was detected many times. Compared with germline, one end of the junction differs, possibly owing to a read error. The rearrangement joins TRBV2 to TRBJ1-1, with TRBD1 matching over 8 bases. Germline V gene data show CDR1 as SNHLY and CDR2 as FYNNEI. This CDR3 spans 13 amino acids. The CDR3 spells CASREDRGTEAFF. The CDR3 nucleotides are TGTGCCAGCAGGGAAGACAGGGGCACTGAAGCTTTCTTT. The whole variable domain, remainder taken from reference TRBV2 and TRBJ1-1, is EPEVTQTPSHQVTQMGQEVILRCVPISNHLYFYWYRQILGQKVEFLVSFYNNEISEKSEIFDDQFSVERPDGSNFTLKIRSTKLEDSAMYFCASREDRGTEAFFGQGTRLTVV.

This clonotype was detected a few times. The V gene is TRBV20-1, the J gene TRBJ2-2; 9 nucleotides line up with TRBD1. The trim removed 1 base at V and 2 bases at J, leaving 5 bases unmatched. CDR1 is DFQATT, CDR2 SNEGSKA, per germline (reference sequence). The CDR3 has 16 amino acids. The DNA of the CDR3 is TGCAGTGCTAGAGTGGTGGGACAGGGAAACACCGGGGAGCTGTTTTTT. Translating it yields CSARVVGQGNTGELFF.

V gene TRBV10-3 combines with J gene TRBJ1-5; D is ambiguous. Trimming removed 0 bases from V and 4 bases from J, with 10 bases in between. Germline-derived CDR1 and CDR2 are ENHRY and SYGVKD. The CDR3 length is 15 residues. The CDR3 DNA reads as TGTGCCATCAGTGAGTCCTCGAGGGAAAATCAGCCCCAGCATTTT. It specifies CAISESSRENQPQHF.

This chain joins TRBV5-4 and TRBJ2-1; 8 positions agree with TRBD2. The CDR3 has 16 residues. Trimming at V came to 1 base and at J to 5 bases, leaving 8 bases not matched to a gene. CDR1 SGHNT and CDR2 YYREEE come from the germline V gene (reference sequence). This CDR3 is CASSLPGLANDNEQFF. In DNA, the CDR3 is TGTGCCAGCAGCTTGCCCGGACTAGCCAATGACAATGAGCAGTTCTTC.

The rearrangement uses TRBV6-1 and TRBJ1-1, with TRBD1 as a possible D gene (6 bases). The CDR3 is 14 amino acids. Germline V gene sequence: CDR1 MNHNS, CDR2 SASEGT. Trimming took off 7 bases at V and 0 bases at J, with 12 bases between the two ends. The CDR3 DNA is TGTGCCAGCACCAACAGGGCTATGAACACTGAAGCTTTCTTT. This codes for CASTNRAMNTEAFF.

The chain employs TRBV6-5 and TRBJ1-5, with unresolved D. This CDR3 has 11 residues. The V end was cut by 6 bases, the J end by 15 bases, with 15 bases between. Looked up from germline, CDR1 is MNHEY and CDR2 is SVGAGI. The CDR3 is CASSDLEPLHF. DNA of the CDR3: TGTGCCAGCAGCGATCTCGAGCCTCTGCATTTT.

V usage is TRBV6-2 or TRBV6-3 and J usage is TRBJ1-5; D might be TRBD1 (5 bases). The CDR3 length is 14 residues. Trimming shortened V by 6 bases and J by 6 bases, and 15 bases separated the two germline ends. The germline V gene encodes CDR1 MNHEY and CDR2 SVGEGT. In nucleotides, the CDR3 is TGTGCCAGCAGATATTGGGACTTTTTTCAGCCCCAGCATTTT. Translated: CASRYWDFFQPQHF.

This clonotype was recorded at least ten times. The chain joins TRBV27 to TRBJ1-2; unclear D gene. Germline CDR1 and CDR2: MNHEY and SMNVEV (reference sequence). The CDR3 consists of 16 residues. V was cut by 2 bases and J by 0 bases, with 13 bases left in between. CDR3 in amino acids: CASSLVGVDTNYGYTF. In DNA, the CDR3 is TGTGCCAGCAGTTTAGTGGGAGTTGATACTAACTATGGCTACACCTTC.

This clonotype was recorded many times. This chain links TRBV11-2 with TRBJ1-2, with 8 bases fitting TRBD1. The CDR3 is 15 residues long. After removal of 7 bases from V and 6 bases from J, the junction contained 13 bases not matched to a gene. Germline-derived CDR1 and CDR2 are SGHAT and FQNNGV. The CDR3 reads CASTDILRGLDGYTF. DNA for the CDR3: TGTGCCAGCACCGATATTCTCAGGGGGCTGGATGGCTACACCTTC.